The entry that follows covers one T cell receptor (beta chain) sequence. Its antigen is undetermined. The sample originates from a study of radiotherapy plus CTLA-4 blockade in lung cancer. Study context: Among enrolled patients, less than 20% responded and 31% achieved disease control.

Lung cancer patients with chemo-refractory metastatic non-small-cell disease were given focal radiation plus CTLA-4 blockade with ipilimumab. Sequencing was performed with immunoSEQ multiplex PCR; in TCRdb, only in-frame clones are kept and a portion is missing. The sample consists of 75,000 to 95,000 clones, 72% of them appearing once. V lost 6 bases and J 6 bases, leaving 12 bases between the germline ends. The CDR3 has 13 amino acids. Germline-derived CDR1 and CDR2 are LNHDA and SQIVND (reference sequence). The study, taken as a whole, reports: Early clone dynamics of blood T cells, plus interferon-beta, reportedly predicted response best.

The rearrangement joins TRBV19 to TRBJ1-5; D is undetermined. This TCR was recovered from a human donor with non-small cell lung cancer that progressed on radiotherapy plus ipilimumab. The sequencing used peripheral blood, collected from a patient treated with radiotherapy plus ipilimumab. This CDR3 reads CASSPGGVQPQHF. Written as DNA, the CDR3 is TGTGCCAGTAGCCCCGGCGGGGTTCAGCCCCAGCATTTT.